The source of this T cell receptor beta chain is a study of tumor and adjacent non-tumor tissue in lung cancer. RNA was extracted from bulk tissue without any cell sorting. Germline V CDR1 and CDR2: DFQATT, SNEGSKA (reference sequence). The CDR3 is 16 residues long. The ends lost 6 bases at V and 4 bases at J; junction bases unmatched: 15. A modified ARM-PCR protocol with three rounds of nested PCR amplified TCRbeta. TCRdb reanalysed the multiplex PCR reads using MiXCR and keeps one entry per CDR3 protein. The data hold 65,000 to 75,000 distinct CDR3 sequences, with less than 80% observed a single time.

This chain connects TRBV20-1 to TRBJ2-1; TRBD2 matches 7 bases. Source material: lung tumor tissue. This receptor was taken from a man aged 60 to 75 with non-small cell lung cancer. CDR3 sequence reads: CSAVYSGPSSYNEQFF. The CDR3 region has the DNA TGCAGTGCGGTTTATAGCGGGCCCAGCTCTTACAATGAGCAGTTCTTC.